This note documents a single TCR beta chain sequence. The antigen is not known. This sample was taken from a study of graft-versus-host responses after intestinal transplantation. The wider study: Anti-thymocyte globulin served as induction for all recipients, who then took tacrolimus and steroids for approximately 3 years.

Produced via immunoSEQ multiplex PCR; TCRdb's table is partial and in-frame only. The sample includes 25,000 or so clones, 90% to 95% of them seen just once. V was trimmed by 3 bases and J by 0 bases, leaving 11 bases between them. Germline lookup yields CDR1 LNHDA and CDR2 SQIVND (reference sequence). This CDR3 is 15 amino acids long. General study points: Maximum circulating GvH clone levels tracked with early post-transplant HvG decreases. Ileal or blood samples showed some GvH clones first, and such clones were also found in recipient marrow.

This receptor was identified in a human patient who received an intestinal transplant, so some T cells may come from the graft donor. The V and J genes are TRBV19 and TRBJ1-1; D uncertain. The material was PBMCs, obtained just under 40 days after intestinal transplant. The CDR3 region has the DNA TGTGCCAGTAGTATCTGGACGGGCATGAACACTGAAGCTTTCTTT. It yields the protein CASSIWTGMNTEAFF.